This T cell receptor beta chain was sequenced for a study of identifying expanded T cells in peripheral blood. TCRdb's copy holds only in-frame clones and misses some; the assay was immunoSEQ multiplex PCR. The sample records some 72,000 clones, 85% to 90% being singletons. About this clone: Its matching antigen is unknown.

During the collection period, no donor immune events like infections were recorded. Whole-study findings and limits: Over two and four weeks, about 16.4 and 19 clones changed, versus roughly 1.2 between replicates. Two-week clone count variance significantly increased as total template count grew.

CDR1 SGHNT and CDR2 YYREEE come from the germline V gene (reference sequence). The CDR3 contains 14 residues. V was pared by 3 bases and J by 1 base, with 11 bases between. The sample consisted of blood. This clonotype was obtained from a person aged 18 to 69 in good health. V usage is TRBV5-4 and J usage is TRBJ2-7, with a weak D call TRBD1 (6 bases). The DNA of the CDR3 is TGTGCCAGCAGCTGGGGTACAGGGTCCTACGAGCAGTACTTC. Its translation: CASSWGTGSYEQYF.